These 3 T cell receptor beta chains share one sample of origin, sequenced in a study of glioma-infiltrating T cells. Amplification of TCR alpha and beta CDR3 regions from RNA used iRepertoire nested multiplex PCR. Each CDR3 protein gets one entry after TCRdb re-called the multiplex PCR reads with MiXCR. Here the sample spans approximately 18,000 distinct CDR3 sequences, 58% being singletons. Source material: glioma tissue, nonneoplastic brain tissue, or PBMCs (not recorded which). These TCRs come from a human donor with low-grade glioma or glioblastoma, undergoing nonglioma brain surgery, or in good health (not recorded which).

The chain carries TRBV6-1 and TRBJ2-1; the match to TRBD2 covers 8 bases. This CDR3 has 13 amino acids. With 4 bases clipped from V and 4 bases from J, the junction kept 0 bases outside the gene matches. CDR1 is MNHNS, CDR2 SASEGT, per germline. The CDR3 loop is CASSGLAYNEQFF. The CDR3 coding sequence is TGTGCCAGCAGTGGACTAGCGTACAATGAGCAGTTCTTC.

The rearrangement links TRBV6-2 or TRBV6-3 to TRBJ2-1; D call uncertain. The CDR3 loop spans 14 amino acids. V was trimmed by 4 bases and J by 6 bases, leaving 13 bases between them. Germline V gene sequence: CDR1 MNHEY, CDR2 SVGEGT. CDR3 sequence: CASSFGVVGNEQFF. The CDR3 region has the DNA TGTGCCAGCAGTTTTGGCGTAGTGGGCAATGAGCAGTTCTTC.

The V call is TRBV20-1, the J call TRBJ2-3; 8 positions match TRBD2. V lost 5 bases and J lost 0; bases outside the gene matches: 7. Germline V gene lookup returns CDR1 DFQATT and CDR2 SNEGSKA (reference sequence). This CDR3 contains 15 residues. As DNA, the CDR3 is TGCAGTGCTCTACGGGCGGGGGGAAGCACAGATACGCAGTATTTT. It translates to CSALRAGGSTDTQYF.